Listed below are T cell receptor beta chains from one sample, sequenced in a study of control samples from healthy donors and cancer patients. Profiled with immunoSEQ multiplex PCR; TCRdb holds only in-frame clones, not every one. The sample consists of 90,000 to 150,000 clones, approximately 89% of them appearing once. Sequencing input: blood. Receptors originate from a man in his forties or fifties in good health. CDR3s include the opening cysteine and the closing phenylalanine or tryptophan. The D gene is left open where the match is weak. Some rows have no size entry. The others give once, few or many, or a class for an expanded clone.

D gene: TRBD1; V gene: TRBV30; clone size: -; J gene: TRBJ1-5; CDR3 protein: CAWSTGQGSQPQHF; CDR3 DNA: TGTGCCTGGAGTACCGGACAGGGCAGTCAGCCCCAGCATTTT
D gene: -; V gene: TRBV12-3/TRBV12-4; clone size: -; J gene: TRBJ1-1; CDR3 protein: CATRDLEWTEAFF; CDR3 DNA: TGTGCCACTCGGGACCTCGAATGGACTGAAGCTTTCTTT
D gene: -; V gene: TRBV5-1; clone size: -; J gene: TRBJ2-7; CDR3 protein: CASSHGDYEQYF; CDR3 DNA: TGCGCCAGCAGCCACGGGGACTACGAGCAGTACTTC
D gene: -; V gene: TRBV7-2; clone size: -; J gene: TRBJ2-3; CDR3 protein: CASSPQTRATLDTQYF; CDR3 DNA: TGTGCCAGCAGCCCTCAGACTCGGGCCACACTAGATACGCAGTATTTT
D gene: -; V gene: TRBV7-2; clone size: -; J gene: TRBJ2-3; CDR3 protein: CASRKGLLGGTDTQYF; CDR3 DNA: TGTGCCAGCAGGAAGGGACTCCTGGGAGGCACAGATACGCAGTATTTT
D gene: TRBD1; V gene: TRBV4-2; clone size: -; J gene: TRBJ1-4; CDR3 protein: CASSQEGTGMEKLFF; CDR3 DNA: TGTGCCAGCAGCCAAGAAGGGACAGGGATGGAAAAACTGTTTTTT
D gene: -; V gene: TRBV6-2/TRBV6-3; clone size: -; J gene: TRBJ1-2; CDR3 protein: CASSYADYGYTF; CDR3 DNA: TGTGCCAGCAGTTACGCTGACTATGGCTACACCTTC
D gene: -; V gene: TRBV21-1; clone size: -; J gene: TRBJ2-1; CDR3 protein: CASSKCGGRYNEQFF; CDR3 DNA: TGTGCCAGCAGCAAATGTGGGGGGCGGTACAATGAGCAGTTCTTC
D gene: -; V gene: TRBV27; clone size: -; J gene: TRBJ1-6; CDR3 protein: CASSPGGGLRNSPLHF; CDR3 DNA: TGTGCCAGCAGCCCCGGCGGGGGCTTGAGGAATTCACCCCTCCACTTT
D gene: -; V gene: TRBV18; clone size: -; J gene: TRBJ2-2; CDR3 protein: CASSPMGVTGELFF; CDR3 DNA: TGTGCCAGCTCACCAATGGGGGTCACCGGGGAGCTGTTTTTT
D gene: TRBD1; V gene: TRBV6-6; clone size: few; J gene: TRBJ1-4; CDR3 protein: CAIDRGGKLFF; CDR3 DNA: TGTGCCATTGACAGGGGGGGAAAACTGTTTTTT
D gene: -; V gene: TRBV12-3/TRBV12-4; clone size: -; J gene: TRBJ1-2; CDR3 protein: CASSPPRTGYTF; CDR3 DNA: TGTGCCAGCAGTCCACCTCGCACTGGCTACACCTTC
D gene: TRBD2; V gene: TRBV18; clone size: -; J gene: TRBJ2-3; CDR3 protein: CASSGGGAIDTQYF; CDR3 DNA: TGTGCCAGTTCTGGCGGGGGGGCCATAGATACGCAGTATTTT
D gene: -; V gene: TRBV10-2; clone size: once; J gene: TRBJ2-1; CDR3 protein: CASGTGTSYNEQFF; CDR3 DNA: TGCGCCAGCGGAACAGGGACGTCCTACAATGAGCAGTTCTTC
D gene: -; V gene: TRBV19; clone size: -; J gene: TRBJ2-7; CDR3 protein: CASSMNRGGSYEQYF; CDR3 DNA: TGTGCCAGTAGTATGAACAGGGGGGGCTCCTACGAGCAGTACTTC
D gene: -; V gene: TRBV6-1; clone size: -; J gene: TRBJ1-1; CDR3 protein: CASSESGGTEAFF; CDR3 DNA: TGTGCCAGCAGTGAGAGCGGGGGCACTGAAGCTTTCTTT
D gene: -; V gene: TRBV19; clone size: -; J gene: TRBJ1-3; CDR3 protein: CASSIPGQTGNTIYF; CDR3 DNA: TGTGCCAGTAGTATCCCCGGACAGACTGGAAACACCATATATTTT
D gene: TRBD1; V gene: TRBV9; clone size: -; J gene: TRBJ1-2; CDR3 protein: CASSPRTGGPVYTF; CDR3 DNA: TGTGCCAGCAGCCCCCGGACAGGGGGCCCTGTCTACACCTTC
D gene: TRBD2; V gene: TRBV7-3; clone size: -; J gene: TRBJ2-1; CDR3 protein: CASSPSGGLSYNEQFF; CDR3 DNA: TGTGCCAGCAGCCCTAGCGGGGGCCTCTCCTACAATGAGCAGTTCTTC
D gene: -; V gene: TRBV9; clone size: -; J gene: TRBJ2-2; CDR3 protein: CASSARVDTGELFF; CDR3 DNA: TGTGCCAGCAGCGCCCGCGTGGATACCGGGGAGCTGTTTTTT
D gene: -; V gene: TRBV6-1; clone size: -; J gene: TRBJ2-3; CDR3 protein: CASSQGLPEATDTQYF; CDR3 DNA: TGTGCCAGCAGTCAAGGACTCCCCGAGGCCACAGATACGCAGTATTTT
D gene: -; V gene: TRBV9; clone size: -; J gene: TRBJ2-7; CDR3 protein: CASSVVPSYEQYF; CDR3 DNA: TGTGCCAGCAGCGTAGTCCCCTCCTACGAGCAGTACTTC
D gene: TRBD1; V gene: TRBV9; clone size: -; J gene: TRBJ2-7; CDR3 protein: CASSVGGRDRSSSYEQYF; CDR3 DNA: TGTGCCAGCAGCGTAGGAGGTAGGGACAGGTCAAGCTCCTACGAGCAGTACTTC
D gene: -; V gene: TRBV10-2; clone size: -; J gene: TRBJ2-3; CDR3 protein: CASSELVGRMAQYF; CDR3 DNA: TGCGCCAGCAGTGAATTAGTAGGTCGGATGGCGCAGTATTTT
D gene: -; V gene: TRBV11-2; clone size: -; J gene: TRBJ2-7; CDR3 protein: CASSTGGEQYF; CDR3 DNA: TGTGCCAGCAGCACCGGCGGCGAGCAGTACTTC
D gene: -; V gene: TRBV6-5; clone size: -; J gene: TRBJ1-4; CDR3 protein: CASSYLSGSENEKLFF; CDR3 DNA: TGTGCCAGCAGTTACCTTTCAGGGTCGGAGAATGAAAAACTGTTTTTT
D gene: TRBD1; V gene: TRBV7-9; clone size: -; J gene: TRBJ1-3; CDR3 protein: CASSVQGLGNTIYF; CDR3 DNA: TGTGCCAGCAGCGTACAGGGGTTGGGAAACACCATATATTTT
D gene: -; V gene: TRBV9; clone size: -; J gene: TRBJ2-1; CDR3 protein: CASSIDSVSYNEQFF; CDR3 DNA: TGTGCCAGCAGCATAGACAGTGTCTCCTACAATGAGCAGTTCTTC
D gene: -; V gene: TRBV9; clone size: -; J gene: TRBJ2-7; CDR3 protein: CASSVEVVGGEQYF; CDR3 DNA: TGTGCCAGCAGCGTAGAGGTCGTAGGGGGCGAGCAGTACTTC
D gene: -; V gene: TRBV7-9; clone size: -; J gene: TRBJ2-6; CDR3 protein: CASSLAQGRRLSGANVLTF; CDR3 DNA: TGTGCCAGCAGCTTAGCTCAGGGCAGACGACTCTCTGGGGCCAACGTCCTGACTTTC
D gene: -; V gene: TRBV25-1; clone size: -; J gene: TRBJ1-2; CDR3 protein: CASSETTNYGYTF; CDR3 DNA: TGTGCCAGCAGCGAAACTACTAACTATGGCTACACCTTC
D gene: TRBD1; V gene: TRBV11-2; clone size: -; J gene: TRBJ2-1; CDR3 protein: CASSSSRTGLGNEQFF; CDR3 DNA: TGTGCCAGCAGCTCCTCCCGGACAGGGTTGGGCAATGAGCAGTTCTTC
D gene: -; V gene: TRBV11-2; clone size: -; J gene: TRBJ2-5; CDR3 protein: CASSLQIQETQYF; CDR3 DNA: TGTGCCAGCAGCTTACAGATCCAAGAGACCCAGTACTTC
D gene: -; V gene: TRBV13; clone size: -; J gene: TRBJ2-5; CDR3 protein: CASSFESGTMKETQYF; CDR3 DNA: TGTGCCAGCAGCTTCGAATCCGGGACAATGAAAGAGACCCAGTACTTC
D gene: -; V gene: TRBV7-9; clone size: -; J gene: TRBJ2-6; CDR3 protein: CASSLREAGANVLTF; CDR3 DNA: TGTGCCAGCAGCTTGAGGGAAGCTGGGGCCAACGTCCTGACTTTC
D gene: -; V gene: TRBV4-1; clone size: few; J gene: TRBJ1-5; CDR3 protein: CASSQEGSIGDSNQPQHF; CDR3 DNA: TGCGCCAGCAGCCAAGAGGGCAGTATAGGGGATAGCAATCAGCCCCAGCATTTT
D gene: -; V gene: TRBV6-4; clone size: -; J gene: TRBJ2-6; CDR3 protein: CASSKEGYSSGANVLTF; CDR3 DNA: TGTGCCAGTTCGAAGGAGGGCTACAGCTCTGGGGCCAACGTCCTGACTTTC
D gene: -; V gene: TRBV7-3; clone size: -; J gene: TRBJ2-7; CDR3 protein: CASSLEEGGEQYF; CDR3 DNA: TGTGCCAGCAGCTTAGAAGAGGGTGGTGAGCAGTACTTC
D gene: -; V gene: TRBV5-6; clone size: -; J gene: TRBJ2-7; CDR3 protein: CASSLANSYEQYF; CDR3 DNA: TGTGCCAGCAGCTTGGCCAACTCCTACGAGCAGTACTTC
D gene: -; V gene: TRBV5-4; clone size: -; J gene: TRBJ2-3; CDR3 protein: CASTSGGGSTDTQYF; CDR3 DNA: TGTGCCAGCACTTCAGGGGGGGGCAGCACAGATACGCAGTATTTT
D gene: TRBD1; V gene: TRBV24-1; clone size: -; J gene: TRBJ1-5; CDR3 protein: CATSDPGQASNQPQHF; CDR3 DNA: TGTGCCACCAGTGATCCGGGACAGGCTAGCAATCAGCCCCAGCATTTT
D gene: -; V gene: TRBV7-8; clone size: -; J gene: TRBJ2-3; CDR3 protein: CASGRGEQLDTQYF; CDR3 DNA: TGTGCCAGCGGCAGAGGGGAACAGTTGGATACGCAGTATTTT
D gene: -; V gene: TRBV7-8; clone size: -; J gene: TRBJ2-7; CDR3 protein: CASSYSGHTYEQYF; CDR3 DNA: TGTGCCAGCAGTTATAGTGGGCACACCTACGAGCAGTACTTC
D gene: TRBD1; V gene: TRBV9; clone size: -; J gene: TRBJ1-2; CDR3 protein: CASSLAGTGGLVHGYTF; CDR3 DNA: TGTGCCAGCAGCCTCGCCGGGACAGGGGGGTTGGTCCATGGCTACACCTTC
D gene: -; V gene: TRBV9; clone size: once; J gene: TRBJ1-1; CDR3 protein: CASSLGPGLSEAFF; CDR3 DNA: TGTGCCAGCAGCCTCGGACCAGGACTATCTGAAGCTTTCTTT
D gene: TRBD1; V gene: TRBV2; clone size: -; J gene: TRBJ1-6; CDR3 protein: CATSRDRADSPLHF; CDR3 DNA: TGTGCCACGAGCCGGGACAGGGCTGATTCACCCCTCCACTTT
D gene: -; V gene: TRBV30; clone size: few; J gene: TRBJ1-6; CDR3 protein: CAWSMKVDSPLHF; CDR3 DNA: TGTGCCTGGAGCATGAAGGTTGATTCACCCCTCCACTTT
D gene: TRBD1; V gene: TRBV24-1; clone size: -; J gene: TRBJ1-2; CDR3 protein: CATSDPPGQANYGYTF; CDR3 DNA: TGTGCCACCAGTGACCCCCCCGGACAGGCCAACTATGGCTACACCTTC
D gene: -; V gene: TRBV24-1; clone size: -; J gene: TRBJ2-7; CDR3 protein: CATSGTEGAYEQYF; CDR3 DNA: TGTGCCACCAGTGGGACCGAGGGGGCCTACGAGCAGTACTTC
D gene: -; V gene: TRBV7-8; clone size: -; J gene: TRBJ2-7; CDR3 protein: CASSLVGTTYEQYF; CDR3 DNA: TGTGCCAGCAGCTTAGTGGGCACTACCTACGAGCAGTACTTC
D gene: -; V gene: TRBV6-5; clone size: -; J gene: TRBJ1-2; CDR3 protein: CASSRGANYGYTF; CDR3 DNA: TGTGCCAGCAGTCGAGGGGCGAACTATGGCTACACCTTC
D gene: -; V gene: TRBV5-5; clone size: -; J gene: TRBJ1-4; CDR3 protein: CASSGNIIVEKLFF; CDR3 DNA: TGTGCCAGCAGCGGGAACATCATCGTTGAAAAACTGTTTTTT
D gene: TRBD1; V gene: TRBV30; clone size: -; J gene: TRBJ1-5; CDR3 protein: CAWSPGRGNQPQHF; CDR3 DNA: TGTGCCTGGAGTCCCGGCAGGGGGAATCAGCCCCAGCATTTT
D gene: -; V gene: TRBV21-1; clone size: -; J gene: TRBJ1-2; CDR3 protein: CASSRGYGYTF; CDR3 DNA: TGTGCCAGCAGCAGGGGCTATGGCTACACCTTC
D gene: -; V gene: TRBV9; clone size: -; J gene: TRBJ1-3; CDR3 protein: CASGDLSGNTIYF; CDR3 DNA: TGTGCCAGCGGGGACCTCTCTGGAAACACCATATATTTT